This TCR beta chain was captured in a study of chemoradiotherapy in HPV16-positive cancers. Study outcomes and limitations: During treatment, candidate HPV-specific clones and E7-related motifs expanded in tumor.

This clone has just a few counts. Its antigen is unknown. Repeated repertoire sampling spanned the course of chemoradiotherapy. The CDR3 has 14 amino acids. CDR1 is WNHNN and CDR2 is SYGVQD in the germline V gene (reference sequence). J was trimmed by 0 bases and V by 7 bases; bases with no gene match: 2. Using immunoSEQ multiplex PCR, the repertoire was profiled, and TCRdb retains in-frame clones only, with some absent. Of more than 9,000 clones listed, more than 60% were seen once; the top ten hold around 0.94%. The sample was taken from a patient who underwent chemoradiotherapy. This TCR was sampled from a human donor with HPV-associated anogenital cancer. The rearrangement links TRBV10-1 to TRBJ1-3; 8 nucleotides line up with TRBD1. Here the CDR3 DNA reads TGCGCCAGCATGGGACAGGACTCTGGAAACACCATATATTTT. This sequence encodes CASMGQDSGNTIYF.